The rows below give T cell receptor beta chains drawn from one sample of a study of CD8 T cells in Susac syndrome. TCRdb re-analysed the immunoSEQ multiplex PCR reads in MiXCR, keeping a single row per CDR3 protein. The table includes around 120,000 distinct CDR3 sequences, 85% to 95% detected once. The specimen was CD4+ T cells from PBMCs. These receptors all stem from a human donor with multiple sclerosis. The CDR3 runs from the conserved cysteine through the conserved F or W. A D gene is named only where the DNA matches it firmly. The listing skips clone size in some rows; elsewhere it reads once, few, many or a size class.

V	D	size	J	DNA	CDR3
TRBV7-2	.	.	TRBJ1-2	TGTGCCAGCAGCACCCAGGGAATTGATGGCTACACCTTC	CASSTQGIDGYTF
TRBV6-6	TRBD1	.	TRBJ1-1	TGTGCCAGCAGTTACAAGGACAGGATGAACACTGAAGCTTTCTTT	CASSYKDRMNTEAFF
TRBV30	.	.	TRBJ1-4	TGTGCCTGGATGACGAGTAATGAAAAACTGTTTTTT	CAWMTSNEKLFF
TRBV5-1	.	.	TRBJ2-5	TGCGCCAGCACCACCCAGGGGCAAGAGACCCAGTACTTC	CASTTQGQETQYF
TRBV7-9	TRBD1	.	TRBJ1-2	TGTGCCAGCAGCTCAGGGGGGATTGGCTACACCTTC	CASSSGGIGYTF
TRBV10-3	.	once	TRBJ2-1	TGTGCCATCAGTGGCTCCACCAGGGGAAATGAGCAGTTCTTC	CAISGSTRGNEQFF
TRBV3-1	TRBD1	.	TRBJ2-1	TGTGCCAGCAGCCATAGACAGGGTAAGGATGAGCAGTTCTTC	CASSHRQGKDEQFF
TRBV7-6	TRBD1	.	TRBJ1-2	TGTGCCAGCAGCCCGCGGGACAGTAGGGTTGGCTACACCTTC	CASSPRDSRVGYTF
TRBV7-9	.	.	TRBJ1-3	TGTGCCAGCAGCTTAGCGATGGCCTTCTCTGGAAACACCATATATTTT	CASSLAMAFSGNTIYF
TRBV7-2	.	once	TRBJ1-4	TGTGCCAGCAGCTTAGACCATCGACCCAATGAAAAACTGTTTTTT	CASSLDHRPNEKLFF
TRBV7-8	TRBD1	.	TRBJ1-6	TGTGCCAGCAGCCCCTACATAGGGACAGGGGTTGGCGGTTCACCCCTCCACTTT	CASSPYIGTGVGGSPLHF
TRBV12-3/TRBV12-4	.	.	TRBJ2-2	TGTGCCAGCAGAGTAGGACCCGGGGAGCTGTTTTTT	CASRVGPGELFF
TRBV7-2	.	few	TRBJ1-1	TGTGCCAGCAGCTTGTCATGGGGGACTGAAGCTTTCTTT	CASSLSWGTEAFF
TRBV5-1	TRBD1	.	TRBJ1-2	TGCGCCAGCAGCAGCCCGGACAGGAGCTATGGCTACACCTTC	CASSSPDRSYGYTF
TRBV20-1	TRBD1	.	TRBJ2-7	TGCAGTGCCATCTGGACAGGGTCAGACTACGAGCAGTACTTC	CSAIWTGSDYEQYF
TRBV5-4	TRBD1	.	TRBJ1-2	TGTGCCAGCAGTCCGGGACAGCTACCCTATGGCTACACCTTC	CASSPGQLPYGYTF
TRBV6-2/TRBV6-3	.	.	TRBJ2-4	TGTGCCAGCAGTTATAGGTTGTCCGTGGCAGCCAAAAACATTCAGTACTTC	CASSYRLSVAAKNIQYF
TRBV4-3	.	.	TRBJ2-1	TGCGCCAGCAGCGTGGGGAACAGGGCCAATGAGCAGTTCTTC	CASSVGNRANEQFF
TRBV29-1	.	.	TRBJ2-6	TGCAGCGTTGAAGCGAGGGCTGGGGCCAACGTCCTGACTTTC	CSVEARAGANVLTF
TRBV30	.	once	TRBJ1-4	TGTGCCTGGAACACAGAATTCGGCGAAAAACTGTTTTTT	CAWNTEFGEKLFF
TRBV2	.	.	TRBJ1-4	TGTGCCAGCAGAGAGACAGCAACTAATGAAAAACTGTTTTTT	CASRETATNEKLFF
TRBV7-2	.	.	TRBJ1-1	TGTGCCAGCAGCTTATTTCAGGGTCCAGCTTTCTTT	CASSLFQGPAFF